This T cell receptor (beta chain) was obtained from a study of blood T cell repertoires in COVID-19. Turning to the study itself: Acute and convalescent COVID-19 samples came from the United States, Italy and Spain.

Libraries were prepared by immunoSEQ multiplex PCR; TCRdb keeps only in-frame clonotypes and omits some of them. The sample records 110,000 to 150,000 clones, 60% to 85% being singletons. Trimming removed 7 bases at V and 2 bases at J, with 17 bases between. Germline-derived CDR1 and CDR2 are SGHVS and FNYEAQ. The CDR3 extends over 15 amino acids. The TCR was taken from a man aged 50-60 years with active or convalescent COVID-19. The sample comprised peripheral blood. The chain couples TRBV7-6 to TRBJ2-5, with a possible D match to TRBD2 (6 bases). DNA for the CDR3: TGTGCCAGCACCACCCGAGAGCGGGCACAAGAGACCCAGTACTTC. Protein: CASTTRERAQETQYF.